The 29 T cell receptor beta chains given below trace back to one sample, sequenced in a study of control samples from healthy donors and cancer patients. Profiled with immunoSEQ multiplex PCR; TCRdb holds only in-frame clones, not every one. The profile shows 150,000 to 200,000 clones, roughly 94% of them singletons. Specimen: blood. All receptors derive from a woman aged 40 to 50 in good health.

The table lists this clone with a count of one. The chain links TRBV12-3 or TRBV12-4 to TRBJ1-2; D uncertain. This CDR3 is built from 13 residues. Trimming cost V 5 bases and J 0 bases, with 7 bases left between them. CDR3 nucleotide sequence: TGTGCCAGCAGTCCTGAATCTAACTATGGCTACACCTTC. Amino acids: CASSPESNYGYTF.

This chain uses TRBV5-1 with TRBJ1-2, with 7 positions matching TRBD1. Trimming removed 0 bases from V and 4 bases from J; junction bases left unmatched: 3. The CDR3 has 14 residues. Germline CDR1 and CDR2: SGHRS and YFSETQ. DNA for the CDR3: TGCGCCAGCAGCTTGGACAGGGGACCCTATGGCTACACCTTC. Protein sequence: CASSLDRGPYGYTF.

This chain connects TRBV29-1 to TRBJ2-2; TRBD2 matches at 16 bases. Germline lookup yields CDR1 SQVTM and CDR2 ANQGSEA. J lost 6 bases, V lost 5 bases, and 6 bases had no gene match. The CDR3 covers 16 residues. The CDR3 spells CSVQGTSGRVAGELFF. CDR3 nucleotides: TGCAGCGTTCAGGGGACTAGCGGGAGGGTGGCCGGGGAGCTGTTTTTT.

The chain couples TRBV7-2 to TRBJ2-2, with TRBD1 matching 11 bases. Germline V lookup: CDR1 SGHTA, CDR2 FQGNSA. This CDR3 comprises 15 residues. V trimming: 5 bases; J trimming: 6 bases; junction bases outside the gene matches: 5. The CDR3 sequence: CASSARTGGAGELFF. For the CDR3, the DNA is TGTGCCAGCAGCGCCCGGACAGGGGGCGCCGGGGAGCTGTTTTTT.

A remark on this clone: Mismatch with germline at one junction end may stem from a read error. The rearrangement joins TRBV5-1 to TRBJ2-5; TRBD1 or TRBD2 may be the D gene (6 bases each). Germline CDR1 is SGHRS and CDR2 is YFSETQ. This CDR3 comprises 14 residues. The CDR3 DNA sequence: TGCGCCAGCAGCGTAGGGGGGAACCAGGAGACCCAGTACTTC. It is translated as CASSVGGNQETQYF.

The chain links TRBV27 to TRBJ2-1; 7 nucleotides line up with TRBD1. In germline, CDR1 is MNHEY, CDR2 SMNVEV (reference sequence). This CDR3 is 15 amino acids long. Trimming removed 5 bases from V and 4 bases from J; junction bases left unmatched: 8. In DNA form, the CDR3 reads TGTGCCAGCAGTCCGGACAGGACCGATTACAATGAGCAGTTCTTC. It codes for CASSPDRTDYNEQFF.

The rearrangement uses TRBV10-3 and TRBJ2-3; 11 positions match TRBD2. From germline, CDR1 is ENHRY and CDR2 SYGVKD. J gave up 0 bases and V 4 bases, and 9 bases lay outside the gene matches. This CDR3 comprises 18 residues. The CDR3 is CAISVSSGGTLSTDTQYF. The CDR3 bases are TGTGCCATCAGTGTTTCTAGCGGGGGGACTCTAAGCACAGATACGCAGTATTTT.

The chain couples TRBV20-1 to TRBJ2-5; D is unresolved. Germline V lookup: CDR1 DFQATT, CDR2 SNEGSKA (reference sequence). The V end lost 5 bases, the J end lost 5 bases, and 6 bases lay between the germline ends. The CDR3 runs to 10 residues. CDR3 loop: CSASLETQYF. DNA of the CDR3: TGCAGTGCTTCACTGGAGACCCAGTACTTC.

CDR3 in DNA: TGCGCCAGCAGGTCCCTAGCGGGAGGAGATGAGCAGTTCTTC. The encoded protein is CASRSLAGGDEQFF. This chain links TRBV5-1 with TRBJ2-1, with 11 bases lining up with TRBD2. V lost 5 bases, J lost 8 bases, and 6 bases stayed unmatched. The CDR3 is made up of 14 amino acids. Per germline, CDR1 SGHRS and CDR2 YFSETQ.

J is TRBJ2-7 and V is TRBV11-2; D may correspond to TRBD1 or TRBD2 (6 bases each). This CDR3 has 15 amino acids. Germline values: CDR1 SGHAT, CDR2 FQNNGV. V was cut by 5 bases and J by 3 bases, with 17 bases left in between. The CDR3 spells CASSKEGGYGYEQYF. The CDR3 DNA reads TGTGCCAGCAGCAAAGAGGGGGGCTATGGCTACGAGCAGTACTTC.

This chain links TRBV4-1 with TRBJ2-3, with a weak D call TRBD1 (5 bases). The germline V gene has CDR1 MGHRA and CDR2 YSYEKL. With 10 bases removed from V and 4 bases from J, the gap between germline ends came to 15 bases. This CDR3 spans 13 amino acids. CDR3 sequence: CATRQGGSDTQYF. The CDR3 DNA follows: TGCGCCACTAGGCAGGGCGGATCAGATACGCAGTATTTT.

The chain links TRBV5-5 to TRBJ1-6, with D possibly being TRBD1 (5 bases). V was cut by 4 bases and J by 9 bases, with 14 bases left in between. The CDR3 runs 14 residues. The V gene's germline CDR1 is SGHKS and CDR2 YYEKEE (reference sequence). The CDR3 region is CASSEGRRISPLHF. The CDR3 DNA sequence: TGTGCCAGCAGCGAGGGACGGAGGATTTCACCCCTCCACTTT.

The rearrangement links TRBV19 to TRBJ1-5, with D possibly being TRBD1 (6 bases). Trimming took 6 bases from V and 4 from J, leaving 16 bases between them. This CDR3 spans 15 amino acids. Germline V CDR1 and CDR2: LNHDA, SQIVND (reference sequence). The CDR3 region has the DNA TGTGCCAGTAGACGGGACACCTGGGGGAATCAGCCCCAGCATTTT. Its protein is CASRRDTWGNQPQHF.

This clone appeared a few times. This CDR3 is CASCRGRNTEAFF. CDR3 sequence (DNA): TGTGCCAGCTGCCGTGGACGGAACACTGAAGCTTTCTTT. The chain couples TRBV9 to TRBJ1-1; unclear D gene. The V end lost 7 bases, the J end lost 1 base, and 11 bases lay between the germline ends. In germline, CDR1 is SGDLS, CDR2 YYNGEE. The length of the CDR3 is 13 residues.

The rearrangement links TRBV7-6 to TRBJ2-5; no clear D gene. CDR3 length equals 16 residues. Germline V CDR1 and CDR2: SGHVS, FNYEAQ. Trimming cost V 0 bases and J 1 base, with 12 bases left between them. The CDR3 coding sequence is TGTGCCAGCAGCTTAGCGTCGGGCCAAATCCAAGAGACCCAGTACTTC. Its protein product is CASSLASGQIQETQYF.

V gene TRBV10-3 combines with J gene TRBJ1-2, with 7 bases aligning to TRBD1. The CDR3 totals 15 residues. Germline loops: CDR1 ENHRY, CDR2 SYGVKD. Germline trimming cut 0 bases from V and 4 bases from J; bases unmatched to any gene: 5. The CDR3 DNA reads TGTGCCATCAGTGAGTCAGGGGGCAGCCGCTATGGCTACACCTTC. It translates to CAISESGGSRYGYTF.

This clone appeared once. The V and J genes are TRBV5-4 and TRBJ2-7; D is uncertain. CDR1 and CDR2 from the germline V gene are SGHNT and YYREEE (reference sequence). Trimming shortened V by 1 base and J by 5 bases, and 16 bases separated the two germline ends. The CDR3 has 15 residues. The CDR3 region is CASSLRLGSVHEQYF. In DNA, the CDR3 is TGTGCCAGCAGCTTGCGTCTAGGGTCAGTCCACGAGCAGTACTTC. The full variable domain, completed using reference TRBV5-4 and TRBJ2-7, is ETGVTQSPTHLIKTRGQQVTLRCSSQSGHNTVSWYQQALGQGPQFIFQYYREEENGRGNFPPRFSGLQFPNYSSELNVNALELDDSALYLCASSLRLGSVHEQYFGPGTRLTVT.

This rearrangement joins TRBV19 to TRBJ1-2, with D tentatively TRBD1 (6 bases). The CDR3 contains 13 residues. V lost 5 bases, J lost 5 bases, and 12 bases lay in between. Germline V gene lookup returns CDR1 LNHDA and CDR2 SQIVND (reference sequence). CDR3 bases: TGTGCCAGTAGTCTCAGGGGAGGGTATGGCTACACCTTC. Its translation: CASSLRGGYGYTF.

This clone was seen once. This chain links TRBV9 with TRBJ2-7; 11 bases match TRBD2. This CDR3 has 17 residues. Germline V gene sequence: CDR1 SGDLS, CDR2 YYNGEE. Trimming removed 0 bases from V and 0 bases from J; junction bases left unmatched: 5. The CDR3 reads CASSVAAGLADSYEQYF. The CDR3 nucleotides are TGTGCCAGCAGCGTAGCTGCGGGACTAGCGGACTCCTACGAGCAGTACTTC. The variable domain in full, with the rest retrieved from reference TRBV9 and TRBJ2-7, is DSGVTQTPKHLITATGQRVTLRCSPRSGDLSVYWYQQSLDQGLQFLIQYYNGEERAKGNILERFSAQQFPDLHSELNLSSLELGDSALYFCASSVAAGLADSYEQYFGPGTRLTVT.

J is TRBJ1-2 and V is TRBV5-4; D is possibly TRBD1 (6 bases). Trimming left V 3 bases short and J 4 bases short, with 10 bases between. Per germline, CDR1 SGHNT and CDR2 YYREEE (reference sequence). The CDR3 runs 13 residues. The CDR3 DNA reads TGTGCCAGCAGCTCGACAGGCAGCTATGGCTACACCTTC. Its protein product is CASSSTGSYGYTF. Combining the CDR3 with reference TRBV5-4 and TRBJ1-2 gives the whole variable domain ETGVTQSPTHLIKTRGQQVTLRCSSQSGHNTVSWYQQALGQGPQFIFQYYREEENGRGNFPPRFSGLQFPNYSSELNVNALELDDSALYLCASSSTGSYGYTFGSGTRLTVV.

This rearrangement joins TRBV9 to TRBJ2-6, with D tentatively TRBD2 (6 bases). The germline V and J ends were trimmed by 0 bases and 4 bases, with 14 bases remaining between them. From germline, CDR1 is SGDLS and CDR2 YYNGEE. The CDR3 spans 17 residues. The CDR3 protein is CASSVDLRGTGANVLTF. The CDR3 bases are TGTGCCAGCAGCGTAGACCTCCGGGGGACCGGGGCCAACGTCCTGACTTTC. Based on the CDR3 plus reference TRBV9 and TRBJ2-6, the full variable domain is DSGVTQTPKHLITATGQRVTLRCSPRSGDLSVYWYQQSLDQGLQFLIQYYNGEERAKGNILERFSAQQFPDLHSELNLSSLELGDSALYFCASSVDLRGTGANVLTFGAGSRLTVL.

This chain links TRBV6-2 or TRBV6-3 with TRBJ1-1; no clear D. Germline V gene sequence: CDR1 MNHEY, CDR2 SVGEGT. This CDR3 region has 14 residues. V was trimmed by 6 bases and J by 6 bases, leaving 17 bases between them. CDR3 DNA sequence: TGTGCCAGCAGCCGCAGTGTTCCTTTGTCTGAAGCTTTCTTT. This translates into CASSRSVPLSEAFF.

The chain is built from TRBV7-9 and TRBJ2-6; 9 bases are a match to TRBD1. Germline lookup yields CDR1 SEHNR and CDR2 FQNEAQ (reference sequence). V was clipped by 8 bases and J by 1 base; unmatched bases: 3. The CDR3 has 15 amino acids. The CDR3 protein is CASGTGNSGANVLTF. CDR3 coding DNA: TGTGCCAGCGGGACAGGGAATTCTGGGGCCAACGTCCTGACTTTC.

This chain uses TRBV12-5 with TRBJ2-7; tentatively, D is TRBD1 (5 bases). CDR3 length: 13 amino acids. Germline values: CDR1 LGHNT, CDR2 FRNRAP. Between the trimmed V and J ends, which lost 5 bases and 3 bases, there was a span of 11 bases. The CDR3 spells CASGPRGFYEQYF. As DNA, the CDR3 is TGTGCTAGTGGTCCTAGGGGCTTCTACGAGCAGTACTTC.

Only a few counts were recorded for this clone. The DNA of the CDR3 is TGTGCCAGTAGTCCGCAGACTAGCGGGGAAGGCGAGCAGTACTTC. Encoded protein: CASSPQTSGEGEQYF. The gene calls are TRBV19 and TRBJ2-7; 11 nucleotides align to TRBD2. The CDR3 contains 15 residues. Germline lookup yields CDR1 LNHDA and CDR2 SQIVND (reference sequence). V shed 5 bases and J 6 bases; nucleotides not matched to a gene: 9.

V and J are TRBV3-1 (or the pseudogene TRBV3-2) and TRBJ2-3; D is perhaps TRBD1 (5 bases). Germline CDR1 is LGHDT and CDR2 is YNNKEL (reference sequence). V shed 9 bases and J shed 0 bases, with 10 bases lying between them. The CDR3 totals 13 residues. The CDR3, as DNA: TGTGCCAGTGAAGGGGCTAGCACAGATACGCAGTATTTT. Its translation: CASEGASTDTQYF.

V usage is TRBV27 and J usage is TRBJ1-2; TRBD1 might be the D (6 bases). Germline-derived CDR1 and CDR2 are MNHEY and SMNVEV (reference sequence). The CDR3 totals 14 residues. V was pared by 3 bases and J by 0 bases, with 8 bases between. This chain's CDR3 is CASSFGGANYGYTF. CDR3 bases: TGTGCCAGCAGTTTCGGGGGCGCTAACTATGGCTACACCTTC.

This chain uses TRBV19 with TRBJ1-1; D is unclear. Germline CDR1 reads LNHDA; CDR2 reads SQIVND (reference sequence). V lost 10 bases, J lost 0 bases, and 9 bases lay in between. This CDR3 is 12 amino acids long. This chain's CDR3 is CATRDLNTEAFF. In DNA, the CDR3 is TGTGCCACCAGAGATCTGAACACTGAAGCTTTCTTT.

Notes on this clone: The junction and the germline gene differ at one end; a read error may be behind it. The chain has TRBV25-1 and TRBJ2-2; no reliable D call. The CDR3 sequence is 12 residues long. Germline CDR1 MGHDK, CDR2 SYGVNS. CDR3 bases: TGTGCCACCAGTGAGAACACCGGGGAGCTGTTTTTT. This encodes CATSENTGELFF.